What follows are 8 T cell receptor beta chains derived from one specimen sequenced in a study of PD-1 blockade in classical Hodgkin lymphoma. Sequenced by immunoSEQ multiplex PCR; TCRdb stores in-frame clones only, minus some. Of over 25,000 clones in the sample, more than 60% were seen once. Brentuximab vedotin exposure varied, and every patient relapsed after autologous stem cell transplantation. With magnetic negative selection, CD4+ T cells were purified from PBMCs that had been thawed. The sample consisted of CD4+ T cells from blood, taken at baseline. The source of these receptors is a human donor with classical Hodgkin lymphoma.

The gene calls are TRBV4-3 and TRBJ2-1; no definite D call. The germline gives CDR1 LGHNA, CDR2 YSLEER. The V end lost 1 base, the J end lost 8 bases, and 21 bases lay between the germline ends. The CDR3 is 17 residues long. The DNA of the CDR3 is TGCGCCAGCAGCCAAGCCCGACCTAATGATCCGTACCATGAGCAGTTCTTC. Protein product: CASSQARPNDPYHEQFF.

The chain is built from TRBV7-2 and TRBJ1-2, with D tentatively TRBD1 (5 bases). Between the trimmed V and J ends, which lost 1 base and 4 bases, there was a span of 7 bases. The CDR3 is made up of 13 amino acids. Germline CDR1 is SGHTA and CDR2 is FQGNSA. The CDR3 reads CASSLGGFYGYTF. The CDR3 DNA sequence: TGTGCCAGCAGCTTAGGGGGCTTCTATGGCTACACCTTC.

The chain's CDR3 is CASSQHPSTDTQYF. As DNA, the CDR3 is TGTGCCAGCAGCCAACACCCCTCCACAGATACGCAGTATTTT. J is TRBJ2-3 and V is TRBV14; D uncertain. Germline V lookup: CDR1 SGHDN, CDR2 FVKESK. This CDR3 contains 14 residues. Trimming took off 2 bases at V and 2 bases at J, with 8 bases between the two ends.

The count of this clone is one. The chain employs TRBV28 and TRBJ2-5; 9 nucleotides agree with TRBD1. V trimming: 8 bases; J trimming: 5 bases; junction bases outside the gene matches: 9. The V gene's germline CDR1 is MDHEN and CDR2 SYDVKM. This CDR3 comprises 14 residues. CDR3 residues: CASARTGEGETQYF. The CDR3 DNA sequence: TGTGCCAGCGCACGGACAGGGGAAGGGGAGACCCAGTACTTC.

V gene TRBV7-3 combines with J gene TRBJ2-2; D not certain. The V gene's germline CDR1 is SGHTA and CDR2 FQGTGA. The CDR3 runs to 13 residues. Trimming pared 4 bases from V and 7 bases from J, leaving 10 bases between. As DNA, the CDR3 is TGTGCCAGCAGCTCGACAACTGGCGGGGAGCTGTTTTTT. Amino acid sequence: CASSSTTGGELFF.

The chain uses TRBV11-2 and TRBJ2-3; D possibly corresponds to TRBD2 (7 bases). Germline V lookup: CDR1 SGHAT, CDR2 FQNNGV. Trimming removed 6 bases at V and 7 bases at J, with 26 bases between. This CDR3 has 17 amino acids. The CDR3 coding sequence is TGTGCCAGCAGTCGATTAGGGGAGAGGGGGGGCCGGAATACGCAGTATTTT. It translates to CASSRLGERGGRNTQYF. Full variable domain (rest looked up from reference TRBV11-2 and TRBJ2-3): EAGVAQSPRYKIIEKRQSVAFWCNPISGHATLYWYQQILGQGPKLLIQFQNNGVVDDSQLPKDRFSAERLKGVDSTLKIQPAKLEDSAVYLCASSRLGERGGRNTQYFGPGTRLTVL.

V is TRBV19 and J is TRBJ1-2; D is unclear. Trimming removed 8 bases at V and 7 bases at J, with 17 bases between. From germline, CDR1 is LNHDA and CDR2 SQIVND (reference sequence). There are 13 residues in the CDR3. This CDR3 is CASRSRREGGYTF. Written as DNA, the CDR3 is TGTGCCAGTCGGTCCCGGAGGGAAGGTGGCTACACCTTC.

The chain links TRBV18 to TRBJ1-5; D unclear. This CDR3 comprises 15 residues. Germline V gene data show CDR1 as KGHSH and CDR2 as LQKENI. Deletions cut 6 bases from V and 0 bases from J, with 12 bases between. The CDR3 reads CASSPSGNSNQPQHF. The DNA for the CDR3 is TGTGCCAGCTCCCCAAGTGGTAATAGCAATCAGCCCCAGCATTTT.